This is a list of T cell receptor beta chains from one sample in a study of cytomegalovirus exposure and HLA in healthy donors. Method: immunoSEQ multiplex PCR; TCRdb's copy keeps in-frame clones and lacks some. The table lists more than 90,000 clones, 65% to 85% of them singletons. Sequencing used PBMCs. The receptors shown here come from a middle-aged man in good health and CMV-seropositive. CDR3s include the opening cysteine and the closing phenylalanine or tryptophan. D genes are given only for firm matches. Rows give clone size only sometimes, using once, few, many, or a class for an expanded clone.

v_call: TRBV18
clone_size: .
d_call: TRBD1
j_call: TRBJ2-7
cdr3_aa: CASSPGQGISYEQYF
cdr3_nt: TGTGCCAGCTCACCAGGACAGGGAATTTCCTACGAGCAGTACTTC

v_call: TRBV7-6
clone_size: once
d_call: .
j_call: TRBJ1-5
cdr3_aa: CASSKGRGSLYSNQPQHF
cdr3_nt: TGTGCCAGCAGCAAAGGGAGGGGAAGCCTTTATAGCAATCAGCCCCAGCATTTT

v_call: TRBV4-3
clone_size: .
d_call: .
j_call: TRBJ2-7
cdr3_aa: CASSQDSYEQYF
cdr3_nt: TGCGCCAGCAGCCAAGACTCCTACGAGCAGTACTTC

v_call: TRBV6-5
clone_size: .
d_call: .
j_call: TRBJ2-7
cdr3_aa: CASSPSRVTYEQYF
cdr3_nt: TGTGCCAGCAGCCCCTCGAGGGTAACCTACGAGCAGTACTTC

v_call: TRBV5-4
clone_size: .
d_call: .
j_call: TRBJ2-1
cdr3_aa: CASSDPSRGYNEQFF
cdr3_nt: TGTGCCAGCAGCGACCCGAGTCGGGGGTACAATGAGCAGTTCTTC

v_call: TRBV7-9
clone_size: .
d_call: TRBD1
j_call: TRBJ1-4
cdr3_aa: CASSPRQGAFDEKLFF
cdr3_nt: TGTGCCAGCAGCCCTAGACAGGGGGCGTTTGATGAAAAACTGTTTTTT

v_call: TRBV11-3
clone_size: .
d_call: TRBD2
j_call: TRBJ2-3
cdr3_aa: CASSSRGGPTDTQYF
cdr3_nt: TGTGCCAGCAGCTCCCGCGGGGGGCCCACAGATACGCAGTATTTT

v_call: TRBV19
clone_size: .
d_call: TRBD1
j_call: TRBJ2-7
cdr3_aa: CASRPATGAYEQYF
cdr3_nt: TGTGCCAGTAGACCTGCAACAGGGGCCTACGAGCAGTACTTC

v_call: TRBV21-1
clone_size: .
d_call: .
j_call: TRBJ2-7
cdr3_aa: CASSNLTSGRRTYEQYF
cdr3_nt: TGTGCCAGCAGCAACCTGACTAGCGGGAGGAGGACCTACGAGCAGTACTTC

v_call: TRBV18
clone_size: .
d_call: .
j_call: TRBJ2-2
cdr3_aa: CASSPPSNSGELFF
cdr3_nt: TGTGCCAGCTCACCACCTTCAAACAGCGGGGAGCTGTTTTTT

v_call: TRBV10-2
clone_size: .
d_call: .
j_call: TRBJ1-2
cdr3_aa: CASSTGLYGYTF
cdr3_nt: TGCGCCAGCAGTACAGGGCTCTATGGCTACACCTTC

v_call: TRBV19
clone_size: few
d_call: .
j_call: TRBJ1-1
cdr3_aa: CASTKGTLKMNTEAFF
cdr3_nt: TGTGCCAGCACCAAGGGGACACTTAAAATGAACACTGAAGCTTTCTTT

v_call: TRBV15
clone_size: .
d_call: TRBD2
j_call: TRBJ2-5
cdr3_aa: CATSRGGSYQETQYF
cdr3_nt: TGTGCCACCAGCAGAGGCGGGAGCTACCAAGAGACCCAGTACTTC

v_call: TRBV2
clone_size: .
d_call: .
j_call: TRBJ2-2
cdr3_aa: CASSEPGNTGELFF
cdr3_nt: TGTGCCAGCAGTGAACCAGGGAACACCGGGGAGCTGTTTTTT

v_call: TRBV11-2
clone_size: .
d_call: .
j_call: TRBJ2-3
cdr3_aa: CASSFGVGGNTQYF
cdr3_nt: TGTGCCAGCAGCTTTGGGGTGGGGGGAAATACGCAGTATTTT

v_call: TRBV15
clone_size: .
d_call: .
j_call: TRBJ2-5
cdr3_aa: CATSSRLGETQYF
cdr3_nt: TGTGCCACCAGCTCCAGACTTGGCGAGACCCAGTACTTC

v_call: TRBV5-4
clone_size: .
d_call: TRBD1
j_call: TRBJ2-3
cdr3_aa: CASRKDRGLTDTQYF
cdr3_nt: TGTGCCAGCAGAAAGGACAGGGGCCTCACAGATACGCAGTATTTT

v_call: TRBV18
clone_size: .
d_call: TRBD1
j_call: TRBJ2-3
cdr3_aa: CASSPGTGGTDTQYF
cdr3_nt: TGTGCCAGCTCACCGGGGACAGGTGGCACAGATACGCAGTATTTT

v_call: TRBV13
clone_size: .
d_call: .
j_call: TRBJ1-4
cdr3_aa: CASSLEPANEKLFF
cdr3_nt: TGTGCCAGCAGCTTAGAGCCCGCGAATGAAAAACTGTTTTTT

v_call: TRBV7-2
clone_size: .
d_call: TRBD1
j_call: TRBJ1-1
cdr3_aa: CASSSRQGFGEAFF
cdr3_nt: TGTGCCAGCAGCTCAAGACAGGGATTTGGCGAAGCTTTCTTT

v_call: TRBV4-1
clone_size: .
d_call: .
j_call: TRBJ2-5
cdr3_aa: CASSQDRDSPRTQYF
cdr3_nt: TGCGCCAGCAGCCAAGACAGGGACTCCCCAAGGACCCAGTACTTC

v_call: TRBV7-9
clone_size: .
d_call: .
j_call: TRBJ1-2
cdr3_aa: CASSLARTANYGYTF
cdr3_nt: TGTGCCAGCAGCTTAGCACGGACAGCTAACTATGGCTACACCTTC

v_call: TRBV27
clone_size: .
d_call: TRBD2
j_call: TRBJ2-1
cdr3_aa: CASSSPTSGAANEQFF
cdr3_nt: TGTGCCAGCAGTTCCCCGACTAGCGGGGCTGCCAATGAGCAGTTCTTC

v_call: TRBV14
clone_size: once
d_call: TRBD1
j_call: TRBJ1-1
cdr3_aa: CASSRQGGGTEAFF
cdr3_nt: TGTGCCAGCAGCCGACAGGGCGGGGGGACTGAAGCTTTCTTT

v_call: TRBV6-5
clone_size: once
d_call: TRBD1
j_call: TRBJ1-1
cdr3_aa: CASSLDRGPTEAFF
cdr3_nt: TGTGCCAGCAGTTTGGACAGGGGGCCCACTGAAGCTTTCTTT

v_call: TRBV7-9
clone_size: .
d_call: TRBD2
j_call: TRBJ2-1
cdr3_aa: CASSSAGGAFSEQFF
cdr3_nt: TGTGCCAGCAGCTCAGCGGGGGGGGCCTTCAGTGAGCAGTTCTTC

v_call: TRBV5-4
clone_size: .
d_call: .
j_call: TRBJ2-5
cdr3_aa: CASSLATESDQETQYF
cdr3_nt: TGTGCCAGCAGCTTGGCCACGGAGAGTGACCAGGAGACCCAGTACTTC

v_call: TRBV6-5
clone_size: .
d_call: .
j_call: TRBJ2-7
cdr3_aa: CASSSNLNGHHYEQYF
cdr3_nt: TGTGCCAGCAGTTCCAACCTAAATGGACACCACTACGAGCAGTACTTC

v_call: TRBV6-5
clone_size: .
d_call: TRBD1
j_call: TRBJ2-7
cdr3_aa: CASSSAGTGSYEQYF
cdr3_nt: TGTGCCAGCAGTTCCGCCGGGACAGGGAGCTACGAGCAGTACTTC

v_call: TRBV5-1
clone_size: .
d_call: .
j_call: TRBJ1-4
cdr3_aa: CASSWTWGSNEKLFF
cdr3_nt: TGCGCCAGCAGCTGGACATGGGGATCTAATGAAAAACTGTTTTTT

v_call: TRBV5-1
clone_size: .
d_call: .
j_call: TRBJ2-1
cdr3_aa: CASSLETLYNEQFF
cdr3_nt: TGCGCCAGCAGCTTGGAGACACTCTACAATGAGCAGTTCTTC

v_call: TRBV2
clone_size: .
d_call: .
j_call: TRBJ2-3
cdr3_aa: CASSERGRGTDTQYF
cdr3_nt: TGTGCCAGCAGTGAACGGGGTAGGGGCACAGATACGCAGTATTTT

v_call: TRBV27
clone_size: .
d_call: .
j_call: TRBJ2-7
cdr3_aa: CASSLRSRVHEQYF
cdr3_nt: TGTGCCAGCAGTTTAAGGTCCAGGGTCCACGAGCAGTACTTC

v_call: TRBV27
clone_size: .
d_call: TRBD1
j_call: TRBJ2-3
cdr3_aa: CASSWASDYTGANTDTQYF
cdr3_nt: TGTGCCAGCAGTTGGGCCTCCGACTACACAGGGGCCAACACAGATACGCAGTATTTT

v_call: TRBV7-2
clone_size: few
d_call: .
j_call: TRBJ2-7
cdr3_aa: CASSLALRGIYSYEQYF
cdr3_nt: TGTGCCAGCAGCTTAGCGCTTCGGGGGATCTACTCCTACGAGCAGTACTTC

v_call: TRBV27
clone_size: .
d_call: .
j_call: TRBJ2-3
cdr3_aa: CASSTGIPDTQYF
cdr3_nt: TGTGCCAGCAGTACGGGGATTCCAGATACGCAGTATTTT

v_call: TRBV27
clone_size: .
d_call: .
j_call: TRBJ1-2
cdr3_aa: CASSLAGGANYGYTF
cdr3_nt: TGTGCCAGCAGTTTGGCGGGAGGAGCTAACTATGGCTACACCTTC

v_call: TRBV28
clone_size: .
d_call: .
j_call: TRBJ2-7
cdr3_aa: CASSWATHYEQYF
cdr3_nt: TGTGCCAGCAGTTGGGCCACCCACTACGAGCAGTACTTC

v_call: TRBV29-1
clone_size: .
d_call: .
j_call: TRBJ1-4
cdr3_aa: CSAEGGSEKLFF
cdr3_nt: TGCAGCGCCGAGGGGGGGAGCGAAAAACTGTTTTTT

v_call: TRBV19
clone_size: .
d_call: TRBD2
j_call: TRBJ2-3
cdr3_aa: CASRDSGEAGDTQYF
cdr3_nt: TGTGCCAGTAGGGATAGCGGGGAAGCGGGAGATACGCAGTATTTT

v_call: TRBV7-2
clone_size: .
d_call: TRBD1
j_call: TRBJ1-1
cdr3_aa: CASSLEGAHTEAFF
cdr3_nt: TGTGCCAGCAGCTTAGAGGGGGCCCACACTGAAGCTTTCTTT

v_call: TRBV18
clone_size: .
d_call: TRBD2
j_call: TRBJ2-7
cdr3_aa: CASSSAVLAGVNEQYF
cdr3_nt: TGTGCCAGCTCATCCGCAGTTTTAGCGGGAGTCAACGAGCAGTACTTC

v_call: TRBV5-5
clone_size: .
d_call: .
j_call: TRBJ2-7
cdr3_aa: CASSGGAGYEQYF
cdr3_nt: TGTGCCAGCAGCGGGGGCGCGGGCTACGAGCAGTACTTC

v_call: TRBV4-1
clone_size: .
d_call: .
j_call: TRBJ1-1
cdr3_aa: CASSQDRGGNTEAFF
cdr3_nt: TGCGCCAGCAGCCAAGATAGGGGGGGGAACACTGAAGCTTTCTTT

v_call: TRBV4-1
clone_size: .
d_call: .
j_call: TRBJ1-1
cdr3_aa: CASSPGLNTEAFF
cdr3_nt: TGCGCCAGCAGCCCGGGTCTGAACACTGAAGCTTTCTTT

v_call: TRBV7-8
clone_size: .
d_call: TRBD1
j_call: TRBJ2-7
cdr3_aa: CASSSQGADYEQYF
cdr3_nt: TGTGCCAGCAGCTCACAGGGGGCGGACTACGAGCAGTACTTC

v_call: TRBV19
clone_size: .
d_call: TRBD1
j_call: TRBJ2-7
cdr3_aa: CASSSRDRAAYEQYF
cdr3_nt: TGTGCCAGTAGTAGCCGTGACAGGGCCGCCTACGAGCAGTACTTC

v_call: TRBV7-2
clone_size: .
d_call: .
j_call: TRBJ2-6
cdr3_aa: CASSSRGAGANVLTF
cdr3_nt: TGTGCCAGCAGCTCCAGGGGAGCTGGGGCCAACGTCCTGACTTTC

v_call: TRBV5-1
clone_size: once
d_call: TRBD1
j_call: TRBJ1-1
cdr3_aa: CASSVRQGNTEAFF
cdr3_nt: TGCGCCAGCAGCGTCAGACAGGGGAACACTGAAGCTTTCTTT

v_call: TRBV19
clone_size: .
d_call: TRBD1
j_call: TRBJ2-5
cdr3_aa: CASSLQGQGVRKTQYF
cdr3_nt: TGTGCCAGTAGTTTGCAAGGACAGGGGGTAAGAAAGACCCAGTACTTC

v_call: TRBV7-2
clone_size: once
d_call: .
j_call: TRBJ1-3
cdr3_aa: CASSYQATSGNTIYF
cdr3_nt: TGTGCCAGCAGCTACCAAGCGACCTCTGGAAACACCATATATTTT

v_call: TRBV5-1
clone_size: .
d_call: TRBD2
j_call: TRBJ2-7
cdr3_aa: CASSLGKGTRKALYEQYF
cdr3_nt: TGCGCCAGCAGCCTGGGCAAGGGGACTAGAAAGGCTCTGTACGAGCAGTACTTC

v_call: TRBV10-3
clone_size: .
d_call: TRBD1
j_call: TRBJ2-5
cdr3_aa: CAISESKQGRQETQYF
cdr3_nt: TGTGCCATCAGTGAGTCGAAACAGGGGAGACAAGAGACCCAGTACTTC

v_call: TRBV6-5
clone_size: .
d_call: .
j_call: TRBJ2-1
cdr3_aa: CASSYSNEQFF
cdr3_nt: TGTGCCAGCAGTTATTCAAATGAGCAGTTCTTC

v_call: TRBV5-4
clone_size: .
d_call: .
j_call: TRBJ1-1
cdr3_aa: CASSLGEPNTEAFF
cdr3_nt: TGTGCCAGCAGCTTGGGGGAGCCGAACACTGAAGCTTTCTTT

v_call: TRBV28
clone_size: .
d_call: .
j_call: TRBJ2-7
cdr3_aa: CASSSAIGRESSEQYF
cdr3_nt: TGTGCCAGCAGTTCCGCCATTGGACGGGAAAGTAGCGAGCAGTACTTC

v_call: TRBV6-5
clone_size: .
d_call: .
j_call: TRBJ1-1
cdr3_aa: CASSFTGLNTEAFF
cdr3_nt: TGTGCCAGCAGTTTTACAGGGTTGAACACTGAAGCTTTCTTT

v_call: TRBV27
clone_size: .
d_call: TRBD1
j_call: TRBJ2-7
cdr3_aa: CASSLGQGSYEQYF
cdr3_nt: TGTGCCAGCAGTCTCGGACAGGGATCCTACGAGCAGTACTTC

v_call: TRBV10-1
clone_size: .
d_call: TRBD2
j_call: TRBJ2-3
cdr3_aa: CASGSGTSGVADTQYF
cdr3_nt: TGCGCCAGCGGATCCGGGACTAGCGGGGTGGCAGATACGCAGTATTTT